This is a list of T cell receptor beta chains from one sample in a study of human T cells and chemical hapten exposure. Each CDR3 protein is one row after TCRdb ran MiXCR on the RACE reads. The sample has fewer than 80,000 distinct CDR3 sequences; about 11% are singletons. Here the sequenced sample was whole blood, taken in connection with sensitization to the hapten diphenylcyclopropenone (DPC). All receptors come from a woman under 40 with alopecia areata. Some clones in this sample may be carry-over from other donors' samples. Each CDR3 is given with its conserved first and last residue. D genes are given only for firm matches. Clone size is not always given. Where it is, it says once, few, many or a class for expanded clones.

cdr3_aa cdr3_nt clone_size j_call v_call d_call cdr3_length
CASSRKTPLGWTEAFF TGTGCCAGCAGCCGAAAAACTCCGCTAGGTTGGACTGAAGCTTTCTTT many TRBJ1-1 TRBV28 NA 16
CASSYSARTGPETQYF TGTGCCAGCAGTTACTCGGCCCGGACAGGTCCAGAGACCCAGTACTTC NA TRBJ2-5 TRBV6-5 TRBD1 16
CSATDRTSAKNIQYF TGCAGTGCTACCGACCGAACCTCTGCCAAAAACATTCAGTACTTC many TRBJ2-4 TRBV20-1 NA 15
CASSPLGSGEKLFF TGTGCCAGCAGCCCATTGGGATCCGGTGAAAAACTGTTTTTT many TRBJ1-4 TRBV7-9 NA 14
CASSLPGGTQYF TGTGCCAGCAGCTTGCCCGGGGGTACGCAGTATTTT few TRBJ2-3 TRBV11-2 NA 12
CASSTGVNSPLHF TGCGCCAGCAGTACAGGGGTAAATTCACCCCTCCACTTT NA TRBJ1-6 TRBV10-2 TRBD1 13
CASSPSSTDTQYF TGTGCCAGCAGCCCCTCTAGCACAGATACGCAGTATTTT few TRBJ2-3 TRBV3-1 NA 13
CASSYLGGHRVQETQYF TGTGCCAGCAGTTATTTAGGGGGACACCGAGTTCAAGAGACCCAGTACTTC few TRBJ2-5 TRBV6-5 NA 17
CASSPNIRLAVYQETQYF TGCGCCAGCAGCCCAAACATCCGACTAGCGGTTTACCAAGAGACCCAGTACTTC few TRBJ2-5 TRBV5-1 TRBD2 18
CACRGFEAFF TGTGCCTGCAGGGGATTTGAAGCTTTCTTT few TRBJ1-1 TRBV30 NA 10
CASSVGLAGNTGELFF TGTGCCAGCAGCGTAGGTCTAGCGGGGAACACCGGGGAGCTGTTTTTT few TRBJ2-2 TRBV9 TRBD2 16
CATGGASTYNEQFF TGTGCCACTGGCGGGGCAAGTACCTACAATGAGCAGTTCTTC NA TRBJ2-1 TRBV3-1 NA 14
CASSNTNEQFF TGTGCCAGCAGTAATACCAATGAGCAGTTCTTC many TRBJ2-1 TRBV12-3/TRBV12-4 NA 11
CASSLKTGSGANNEQFF TGTGCCAGCAGCTTAAAGACCGGGAGCGGGGCTAACAATGAGCAGTTCTTC NA TRBJ2-1 TRBV7-9 TRBD2 17
CASSTEGGQETQYF TGTGCCAGCAGTACGGAGGGTGGACAAGAGACCCAGTACTTC NA TRBJ2-5 TRBV6-2/TRBV6-3 NA 14
CASSSGTTGELFF TGTGCCAGCAGCTCAGGGACCACCGGGGAGCTGTTTTTT NA TRBJ2-2 TRBV6-4 NA 13
CASSPRTKQGTRNTMNTEAFF TGTGCCAGTAGTCCAAGAACCAAACAGGGGACAAGAAATACGATGAACACTGAAGCTTTCTTT many TRBJ1-1 TRBV19 TRBD1 21
CASSLNGANVLTF TGTGCCAGCAGCTTAAACGGGGCCAACGTCCTGACTTTC NA TRBJ2-6 TRBV11-3 NA 13
CASSRQAGGPGDTQYF TGTGCCAGCAGCCGACAAGCGGGGGGGCCTGGAGATACGCAGTATTTT NA TRBJ2-3 TRBV3-1 TRBD2 16
CASKVEGVRDIQYF TGTGCCAGCAAAGTGGAAGGGGTTAGGGACATTCAGTACTTC many TRBJ2-4 TRBV2 NA 14
CASRDSSYEQYF TGTGCCAGCAGGGACAGCTCCTACGAGCAGTACTTC many TRBJ2-7 TRBV6-2/TRBV6-3 NA 12
CASSLTGAEQFF TGTGCCAGCAGCTTGACAGGGGCCGAGCAGTTCTTC few TRBJ2-1 TRBV5-6 TRBD1 12
CASSLGDREGLAADTQYF TGTGCCAGCAGCTTAGGGGACAGGGAAGGTTTGGCCGCAGATACGCAGTATTTT NA TRBJ2-3 TRBV13 TRBD1 18